This T cell receptor beta chain was identified in a study of CD8 T cells in Susac syndrome (dated by TCRdb to the late 2010s). For context, the study as a whole: The study used repertoire sequencing to test whether antigen drove CD8+ T cell activation and differentiation in Susac syndrome.

RNA was extracted using the RNeasy kit, and about 0.5 to 1 ug of the RNA was reverse transcribed with random hexamers. The immunoSEQ multiplex PCR assay, covering 54 Vbeta and 13 Jbeta segments, was used to amplify TCR beta CDR3 regions. PCR amplification bias was corrected using a synthetic template baseline for primer optimization and computational correction. The study's processing was this. Reads were assigned to V, D and J genes according to IMGT and analyzed in immunoSEQ Analyzer, with only productive sequences retained. Clonality was computed as one minus Shannon entropy normalized by log2 of the number of productive unique sequences. Public and private clones were assessed among the 100 most prevalent clones of each patient and control. Susac-specific clones were defined as absent from healthy and MS cohorts, approximately 1,000 published viral clones and other ImmuneACCESS disease sequences. In TCRdb, the public reads were trimmed at Q25 with fastp and aligned with MiXCR, with productive beta chains retained. Every CDR3 protein is listed once, alongside the most common genes and DNA of its rows. Clone size and V and J calls follow TCRdb, not the original study. Present in this sample are 100,000 to 150,000 distinct CDR3 sequences, approximately 96% of which were seen just once. Together, the top ten hold more than 0.075% of the sample.

Peripheral blood CD8+ and CD4+ T cells from healthy donors, Susac syndrome patients and multiple sclerosis patients were profiled by high-throughput TCR beta sequencing. The healthy donors served as controls matched for age and sex. Bulk CD8+ and CD4+ T cells were purified by magnetic negative isolation, while CD8+ TEMRA cells were enriched using FACS. Blood was drawn into EDTA tubes, processed within 24 hours, and PBMCs were isolated by density gradient centrifugation. PBMCs intended for TCR sequencing were frozen in liquid nitrogen and were later thawed in a 37 degrees C water bath. The sorted or isolated CD4+, CD8+ and CD8+ TEMRA cells reached a purity of at least 90%. Spanning cysteine to phenylalanine, the CDR3 consists of 15 amino acids. Only CDR3 DNA is held: 45 bases, read in frame from base 1. As encoded in the germline V gene, CDR1 is SGHTA while CDR2 is FQGNSA. Relative to germline, V is missing 1 base and J is missing 2 bases, with 5 bases of the junction outside any gene match.

Broad study findings and their caveats: The TCR sequencing and HLA analysis was acknowledged to have included a relatively small number of individuals.

Turning to this clonotype: Its antigen has not been determined. There are no base qualities to consult, and no much larger clone falls within one base.

The sequencing input was CD4+ T cells from PBMCs. In this chain, TRBV7-2 is recombined with TRBJ2-7; 7 bases in the junction line up with TRBD1. The clonotype comes from a human donor in good health. The DNA sequence is TGTGCCAGCAGCTTAGACAGGGGAGCGGCCTACGAGCAGTACTTC. It encodes CASSLDRGAAYEQYF.